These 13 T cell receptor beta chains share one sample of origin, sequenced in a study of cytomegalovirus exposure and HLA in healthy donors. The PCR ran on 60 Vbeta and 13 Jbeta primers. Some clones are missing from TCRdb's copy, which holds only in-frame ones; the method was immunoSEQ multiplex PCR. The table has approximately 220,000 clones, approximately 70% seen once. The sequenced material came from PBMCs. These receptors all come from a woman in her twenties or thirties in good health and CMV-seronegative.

The CDR3 loop is CASPTRGSNGYTF. CDR3 in DNA: TGTGCCAGCCCCACCAGGGGGAGTAATGGCTACACCTTC. This chain links TRBV27 with TRBJ1-2; 7 bases align to TRBD1. V was clipped by 8 bases and J by 6 bases; unmatched bases: 9. The CDR3 sequence is 13 residues long. Germline CDR1 MNHEY, CDR2 SMNVEV (reference sequence).

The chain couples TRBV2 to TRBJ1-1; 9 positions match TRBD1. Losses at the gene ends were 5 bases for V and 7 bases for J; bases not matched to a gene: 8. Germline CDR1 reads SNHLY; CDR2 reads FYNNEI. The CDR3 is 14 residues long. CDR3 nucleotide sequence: TGTGCCAGCAGTTTACAGGGGGCGGCGGGTGAAGCTTTCTTT. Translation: CASSLQGAAGEAFF.

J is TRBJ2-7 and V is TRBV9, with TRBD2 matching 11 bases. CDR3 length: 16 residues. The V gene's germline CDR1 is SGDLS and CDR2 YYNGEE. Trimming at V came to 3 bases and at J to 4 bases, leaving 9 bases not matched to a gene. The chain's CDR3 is CASSAGNSGGEYEQYF. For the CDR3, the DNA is TGTGCCAGCAGCGCTGGTAATAGCGGGGGGGAATACGAGCAGTACTTC.

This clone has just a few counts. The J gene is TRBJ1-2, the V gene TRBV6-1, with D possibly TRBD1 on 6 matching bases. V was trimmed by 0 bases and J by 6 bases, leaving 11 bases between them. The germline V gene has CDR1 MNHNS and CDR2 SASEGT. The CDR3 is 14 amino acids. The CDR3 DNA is TGTGCCAGCAGTGAAGCGGGGGGGCTGGATGGCTACACCTTC. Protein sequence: CASSEAGGLDGYTF.

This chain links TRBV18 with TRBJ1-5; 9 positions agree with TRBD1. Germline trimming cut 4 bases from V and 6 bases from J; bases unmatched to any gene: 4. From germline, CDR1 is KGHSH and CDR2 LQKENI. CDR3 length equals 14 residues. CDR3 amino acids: CASSRTGGSQPQHF. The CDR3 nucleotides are TGTGCCAGCTCACGTACAGGGGGCAGTCAGCCCCAGCATTTT.

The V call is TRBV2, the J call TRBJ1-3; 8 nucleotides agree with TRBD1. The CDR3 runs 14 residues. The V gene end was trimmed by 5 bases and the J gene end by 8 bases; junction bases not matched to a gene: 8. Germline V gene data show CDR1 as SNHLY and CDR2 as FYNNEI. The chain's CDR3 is CASSFGQGRDTIYF. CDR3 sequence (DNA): TGTGCCAGCAGTTTTGGACAGGGAAGGGACACCATATATTTT.

The CDR3 nucleotides are TGTGCCAGCAGCCCCGAGGAGAACTCTGGAAACACCATATATTTT. Its protein product is CASSPEENSGNTIYF. The chain uses TRBV7-2 and TRBJ1-3; D is undetermined. V was clipped by 5 bases and J by 0 bases, with 11 bases between them. Per the germline V gene, CDR1 is SGHTA and CDR2 is FQGNSA. The CDR3 sequence is 15 residues long.

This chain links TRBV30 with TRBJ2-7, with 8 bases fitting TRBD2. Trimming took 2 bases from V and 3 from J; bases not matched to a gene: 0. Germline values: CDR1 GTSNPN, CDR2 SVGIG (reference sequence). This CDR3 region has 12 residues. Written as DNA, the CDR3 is TGTGCCTGGAGTCGGGAGGGCTACGAGCAGTACTTC. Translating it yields CAWSREGYEQYF. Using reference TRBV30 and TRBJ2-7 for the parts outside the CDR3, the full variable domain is SQTIHQWPATLVQPVGSPLSLECTVEGTSNPNLYWYRQAAGRGLQLLFYSVGIGQISSEVPQNLSASRPQDRQFILSSKKLLLSDSGFYLCAWSREGYEQYFGPGTRLTVT.

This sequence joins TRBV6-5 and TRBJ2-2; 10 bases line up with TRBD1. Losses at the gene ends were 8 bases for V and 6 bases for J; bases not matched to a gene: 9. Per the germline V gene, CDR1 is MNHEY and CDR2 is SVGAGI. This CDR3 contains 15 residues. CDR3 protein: CASCPGQGYSGELFF. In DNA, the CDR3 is TGTGCCAGCTGCCCGGGACAGGGGTACTCCGGGGAGCTGTTTTTT.

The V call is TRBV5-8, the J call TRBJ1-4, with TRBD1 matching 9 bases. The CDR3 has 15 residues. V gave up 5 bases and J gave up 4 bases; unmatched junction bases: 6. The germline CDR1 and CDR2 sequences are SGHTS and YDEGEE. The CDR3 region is CASRPQGQGNEKLFF. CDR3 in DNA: TGTGCCAGCAGACCCCAGGGACAGGGTAATGAAAAACTGTTTTTT.

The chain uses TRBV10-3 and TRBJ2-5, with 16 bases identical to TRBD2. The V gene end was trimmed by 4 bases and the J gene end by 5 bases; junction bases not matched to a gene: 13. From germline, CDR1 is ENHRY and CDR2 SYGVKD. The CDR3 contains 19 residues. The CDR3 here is CAISVNLGTSGRAWETQYF. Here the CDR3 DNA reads TGTGCCATCAGTGTGAATTTAGGGACTAGCGGGAGGGCCTGGGAGACCCAGTACTTC.

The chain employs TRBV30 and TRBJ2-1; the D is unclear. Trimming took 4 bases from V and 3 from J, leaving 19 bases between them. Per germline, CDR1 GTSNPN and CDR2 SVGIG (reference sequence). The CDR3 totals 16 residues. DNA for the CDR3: TGTGCCTGGAACCCCCCGGGTGCCGTCCTCTACAATGAGCAGTTCTTC. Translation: CAWNPPGAVLYNEQFF.

The CDR3 DNA is TGTGCCACCAGCAGAGACCACGGGGGGGGCACTGAAGCTTTCTTT. It yields the protein CATSRDHGGGTEAFF. This chain uses TRBV15 with TRBJ1-1, with D possibly being TRBD1 (5 bases). Germline V gene sequence: CDR1 LNHNV, CDR2 YYDKDF (reference sequence). V dropped 0 bases and J dropped 4 bases, with 12 bases sitting between them. The length of the CDR3 is 15 residues.